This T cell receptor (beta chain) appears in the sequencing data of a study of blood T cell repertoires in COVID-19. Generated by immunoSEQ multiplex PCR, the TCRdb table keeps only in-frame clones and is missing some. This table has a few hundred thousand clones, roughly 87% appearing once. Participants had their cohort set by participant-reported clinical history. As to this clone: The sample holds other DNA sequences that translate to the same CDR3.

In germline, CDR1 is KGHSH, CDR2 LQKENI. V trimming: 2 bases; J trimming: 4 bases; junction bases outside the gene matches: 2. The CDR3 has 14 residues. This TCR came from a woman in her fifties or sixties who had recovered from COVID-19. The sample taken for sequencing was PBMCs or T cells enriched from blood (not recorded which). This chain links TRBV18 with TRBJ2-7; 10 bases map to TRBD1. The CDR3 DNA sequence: TGTGCCAGCTCACCAGGGACAGGGGATTACGAGCAGTACTTC. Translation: CASSPGTGDYEQYF.